This T cell receptor beta chain was captured in a study of control samples from healthy donors and cancer patients. Germline V gene sequence: CDR1 KGHSH, CDR2 LQKENI. The germline V and J ends were trimmed by 3 bases and 1 base, with 6 bases remaining between them. The CDR3 sequence is 13 residues long. Only in-frame clones appear in the TCRdb table, and some are missing; sequencing was by immunoSEQ multiplex PCR. The repertoire holds some 19,000 clones, with around four fifths as singletons. Sequenced: PBMCs. This sequence originates from a man aged 55 to 69 with colorectal cancer. This rearrangement joins TRBV18 to TRBJ2-5, with no clear D. CDR3 nucleotides: TGTGCCAGCTCACCGAACCTCCAAGAGACCCAGTACTTC. It specifies CASSPNLQETQYF.